This T cell receptor beta chain appears in the sequencing data of a study of response to subunit inactivated influenza vaccine (dated by TCRdb to between 2018 and 2020). In terms of the full investigation: The study used deep quantitative T cell receptor repertoire profiling to track responses to a trivalent subunit inactivated influenza vaccine.

Paper-wide results and their limitations: The authors suggested that each seasonal influenza vaccination may recruit only a limited number of new T cells.

Libraries were built with RT-PCR. This sample was sequenced with an Illumina HiSeq 2500. The raw public reads went through TCRdb reprocessing: fastp at Q25, MiXCR clone calling, in-frame beta chains kept. Rows are combined by CDR3 protein, so each entry shows the most common genes and DNA. The sample table lists around 570,000 distinct CDR3 sequences, 6.5% to 8% of them with a count of one. The ten largest make up about an eighth of the sample. Trimming removed 1 base from V and 0 bases from J, leaving 10 bases between the germline ends. Taken from the germline V gene, the CDR1 and CDR2 loops are MDHEN and SYDVKM. The CDR3, from cysteine to phenylalanine, totals 16 residues. The retained sequence is limited to the CDR3, 48 bases, with the frame set at the first base. In its sample, this clonotype was seen many times. It lacks a known antigen. Within one base of it there is no much larger clone, and no base qualities were kept.

The chain employs TRBV28 and TRBJ2-4; a confident D gene designation cannot be given. This TCR derives from a man between 50 and 75 years old who received an inactivated influenza vaccine. Donor details come from another sample of the same person, matched by shared clones. The material sequenced was PBMCs from blood, taken approximately 25 months after vaccination. This receptor has the CDR3 CASSLFVALAKNIQYF. Here is the DNA: TGTGCCAGCAGTTTATTTGTAGCTCTAGCCAAAAACATTCAGTACTTC.